Following are 29 T cell receptor beta chains from one sample sequenced in a study of regulatory T cells in long-lasting Graves disease. In building TCR beta libraries, iRepertoire HTBI primers were used together with Arm-PCR of CDR3 regions. TCRdb redid the calling of the multiplex PCR reads with MiXCR, one entry per CDR3 protein. The sample carries around 510,000 distinct CDR3 sequences, less than 25% recorded once. Time point denoted: persistent/refractory GD, antithyroid drugs over 5 years with positive TRAb. Making the TCR library involved RNA that had been extracted from PBMCs. The sample here was peripheral blood mononuclear cells (PBMCs), taken when the disease was refractory, from a patient treated with antithyroid drugs. The receptors shown here come from a female donor with Graves disease.

This clonotype was counted a few times. The gene calls are TRBV20-1 and TRBJ2-7, with 7 nucleotides matching TRBD2. Germline trimming cut 3 bases from V and 0 bases from J; bases unmatched to any gene: 5. The CDR3 extends over 14 amino acids. Germline assignment: CDR1 DFQATT and CDR2 SNEGSKA (reference sequence). CDR3: CSARFAGASYEQYF. CDR3 sequence (DNA): TGCAGTGCTAGGTTTGCGGGAGCCTCCTACGAGCAGTACTTC.

This clonotype was seen a handful of times. The chain joins TRBV19 to TRBJ1-5; 7 bases fit TRBD1. The length of the CDR3 is 16 residues. J was trimmed by 3 bases and V by 8 bases; bases with no gene match: 13. Germline-derived CDR1 and CDR2 are LNHDA and SQIVND (reference sequence). The CDR3 DNA reads as TGTGCCAGTGCGGACAGGAGCCAGAATCCCAATCAGCCCCAGCATTTT. Translating it yields CASADRSQNPNQPQHF.

This clonotype was observed at least ten times. The rearrangement uses TRBV10-3 and TRBJ1-2; D is ambiguous. This CDR3 is 14 amino acids long. Germline-derived CDR1 and CDR2 are ENHRY and SYGVKD. Trimming removed 0 bases from V and 8 bases from J, with 13 bases in between. CDR3 in amino acids: CAISESAGAGGYTF. The CDR3 coding sequence is TGTGCCATCAGTGAGTCAGCAGGAGCGGGCGGCTACACCTTC.

A few counts support this clonotype. The V call is TRBV12-5, the J call TRBJ2-1; D is tentatively TRBD1 or TRBD2 (5 bases each). The CDR3 is made up of 13 amino acids. CDR1 and CDR2 from the germline V gene are LGHNT and FRNRAP. V gave up 4 bases and J gave up 6 bases, with 10 bases separating them. CDR3 in DNA: TGTGCTAGTGGTTACATCGGGACCAATGAGCAGTTCTTC. It is translated as CASGYIGTNEQFF.

Comment on this clonotype: A read error may produce the germline difference seen at one junction end. This sequence joins TRBV5-1 and TRBJ2-7; 10 bases line up with TRBD2. The germline gives CDR1 SGHRS, CDR2 YFSETQ. CDR3 length equals 15 residues. CDR3 sequence (DNA): TGCGCCAGCAGCTTTCAACTAGCGGGATTATACGAGCAGCACTTC. Translating gives CASSFQLAGLYEQHF.

This clonotype was counted only a few times. The chain has TRBV7-9 and TRBJ1-6; the match to TRBD1 covers 7 bases. The CDR3 contains 14 residues. With 5 bases clipped from V and 10 bases from J, the junction kept 8 bases outside the gene matches. Germline CDR1 and CDR2: SEHNR and FQNEAQ (reference sequence). This chain's CDR3 is CASSGRTGLSPLHF. In DNA form, the CDR3 reads TGTGCCAGCAGCGGTCGGACAGGACTATCACCCCTCCACTTT.

V and J are TRBV6-1 and TRBJ1-1, with 10 bases aligning to TRBD1. The germline CDR1 and CDR2 sequences are MNHNS and SASEGT. The CDR3 is made up of 16 amino acids. The junction had 6 bases not matched to a gene; V was cut back by 4 bases and J by 1 base. CDR3 region: CASSAGTGATNTEAFF. Written as DNA, the CDR3 is TGTGCCAGCAGTGCCGGGACAGGGGCCACGAACACTGAAGCTTTCTTT.

This clonotype was picked up a small number of times. The chain is built from TRBV5-1 and TRBJ2-7; 9 nucleotides match TRBD1. The CDR3 runs to 14 residues. V shed 4 bases, J shed 3 bases, and the junction held 5 bases outside the gene matches. Per germline, CDR1 SGHRS and CDR2 YFSETQ. The CDR3 bases are TGCGCCAGCAGCGACACAGGGGGCGGCTACGAGCAGTACTTC. It translates to CASSDTGGGYEQYF.

This clonotype was counted at least ten times. The genes are TRBV6-1 and TRBJ1-6; D remains unclear. The CDR3 is 14 residues long. Germline V gene sequence: CDR1 MNHNS, CDR2 SASEGT. The V end lost 5 bases, the J end lost 10 bases, and 15 bases lay between the germline ends. CDR3 in amino acids: CASSPRRGYSPLHF. For the CDR3, the DNA is TGTGCCAGCAGTCCCAGACGAGGATACTCACCCCTCCACTTT.

This clonotype was recorded once. This sequence joins TRBV7-6 and TRBJ1-3, with unresolved D. V was pared by 6 bases and J by 4 bases, with 7 bases between. This CDR3 comprises 12 residues. From germline, CDR1 is SGHVS and CDR2 FNYEAQ. The DNA for the CDR3 is TGTGCCAGCAGGATCGACGGAAACACCATATATTTT. Protein product: CASRIDGNTIYF.

This chain connects TRBV30 to TRBJ2-7; D unclear. Trimming cost V 6 bases and J 7 bases, with 16 bases left between them. This CDR3 spans 12 amino acids. The germline V gene has CDR1 GTSNPN and CDR2 SVGIG (reference sequence). The CDR3 nucleotides are TGTGCCTGTACCCAGGCCCCTTCAGAGCAGTACTTC. Translation: CACTQAPSEQYF.

The genes are TRBV5-1 and TRBJ2-1, with a possible D match to TRBD1 (5 bases). Between the trimmed V and J ends, which lost 5 bases and 1 base, there was a span of 16 bases. The CDR3 contains 16 residues. Germline CDR1 is SGHRS and CDR2 is YFSETQ. CDR3 in DNA: TGCGCCAGCAGATTCCACGGACAATGGTCCTACAATGAGCAGTTCTTC. Its translation: CASRFHGQWSYNEQFF.

This clonotype was recorded at least ten times. The J gene is TRBJ2-6, the V gene TRBV10-3; 9 bases are shared with TRBD2. The V and J ends lost 4 bases and 0 bases, in that order; junction bases with no gene match: 4. CDR3 length: 17 amino acids. Germline CDR1 and CDR2: ENHRY and SYGVKD. The CDR3 here is CAISGLAGASGANVLTF. CDR3 nucleotide sequence: TGTGCCATCAGTGGATTAGCGGGAGCCTCTGGGGCCAACGTCCTGACTTTC.

This clonotype was found a few times. A read error may account for a junction end that differs from germline. This chain connects TRBV7-9 to TRBJ1-1; D gene ambiguous. The CDR3 has 14 residues. Germline assignment: CDR1 SEHNR and CDR2 FQNEAQ (reference sequence). Here the CDR3 reads CASGLDPSPTEAFF. CDR3 bases: TGTGCCAGCGGCTTAGATCCAAGCCCAACTGAAGCTTTCTTT. The entire variable domain, with the rest obtained from reference TRBV7-9 and TRBJ1-1, is as follows: DTGVSQNPRHKITKRGQNVTFRCDPISEHNRLYWYRQTLGQGPEFLTYFQNEAQLEKSRLLSDRFSAERPKGSFSTLEIQRTEQGDSAMYLCASGLDPSPTEAFFGQGTRLTVV.

This chain uses TRBV3-1 with TRBJ2-3; no reliable D call. The CDR3 is 12 amino acids. Germline CDR1 is LGHDT and CDR2 is YNNKEL (reference sequence). V lost 2 bases and J lost 2, with 2 bases in between. The CDR3 bases are TGTGCCAGCAGCCAATACACAGATACGCAGTATTTT. Residues: CASSQYTDTQYF.

This clonotype was observed a handful of times. The genes are TRBV6-1 and TRBJ2-2; 8 bases map to TRBD1. This CDR3 is built from 15 residues. The germline gives CDR1 MNHNS, CDR2 SASEGT. Losses at the gene ends were 6 bases for V and 3 bases for J; bases not matched to a gene: 6. For the CDR3, the DNA is TGTGCCAGCAGATCAGGGACAGGTTACACCGGGGAGCTGTTTTTT. Translating gives CASRSGTGYTGELFF.

The V gene is TRBV5-1, the J gene TRBJ1-1, with D uncertain. In germline, CDR1 is SGHRS, CDR2 YFSETQ. The V and J ends lost 7 bases and 4 bases respectively, with 17 bases between them. The CDR3 is 14 residues long. CDR3 in DNA: TGCGCCAGCGGCTATGGTGACTCGGGCACTGAAGCTTTCTTT. This sequence encodes CASGYGDSGTEAFF.

About this clonotype itself: A much more abundant neighbour one base away suggests this may be a read error. This chain links TRBV4-2 with TRBJ2-5, with D unresolved. The CDR3 loop spans 13 amino acids. From germline, CDR1 is LGHNA and CDR2 YNFKEQ. The V end was cut by 4 bases, the J end by 4 bases, with 10 bases between. CDR3: CASSPQDRETQYF. Here the CDR3 DNA reads TGTGCCAGCAGCCCTCAAGACCGAGAGACCCAGTACTTC.

This clonotype was recorded at least ten times. This rearrangement joins TRBV11-2 to TRBJ2-5; TRBD1 matches 8 bases. CDR1 and CDR2 (germline): SGHAT, FQNNGV. V was clipped by 1 base and J by 2 bases; unmatched bases: 6. This CDR3 has 16 amino acids. Written as DNA, the CDR3 is TGTGCCAGCAGCTTAGGTCCGGGACAGGCACAAGAGACCCAGTACTTC. Its protein is CASSLGPGQAQETQYF. Full variable domain (missing parts from reference TRBV11-2 and TRBJ2-5): EAGVAQSPRYKIIEKRQSVAFWCNPISGHATLYWYQQILGQGPKLLIQFQNNGVVDDSQLPKDRFSAERLKGVDSTLKIQPAKLEDSAVYLCASSLGPGQAQETQYFGPGTRLLVL.

In this sample, this clonotype turned up many times. This rearrangement joins TRBV2 to TRBJ2-4; 12 nucleotides match TRBD1. The CDR3 has 13 amino acids. Trimming took 6 bases from V and 8 from J; bases not matched to a gene: 2. Per germline, CDR1 SNHLY and CDR2 FYNNEI. CDR3 in amino acids: CASRGTGGHIQYF. The DNA of the CDR3 is TGTGCCAGCAGGGGGACAGGGGGCCACATTCAGTACTTC.

This clonotype came up many times. The V call is TRBV6-1, the J call TRBJ1-1, with 11 bases aligning to TRBD1. CDR3 length: 15 residues. Unmatched junction bases numbered 4, after V lost 2 bases and J lost 5 bases. Looked up from germline, CDR1 is MNHNS and CDR2 is SASEGT. The CDR3 DNA reads as TGTGCCAGCAGTGAACAGGACAGGGGGCGGACTGAAGCTTTCTTT. Its translation: CASSEQDRGRTEAFF.

The chain combines TRBV5-4 with TRBJ2-5; D is tentatively TRBD1 or TRBD2 (5 bases each). Germline CDR1 reads SGHNT; CDR2 reads YYREEE (reference sequence). The CDR3 is 14 residues long. V lost 4 bases and J 4 bases, leaving 14 bases between the germline ends. The chain's CDR3 is CASSPLGPGETQYF. For the CDR3, the DNA is TGTGCCAGCAGCCCCCTGGGACCCGGAGAGACCCAGTACTTC.

The gene calls are TRBV12-3 or TRBV12-4 and TRBJ2-3; 11 nucleotides align to TRBD2. Trimming took 5 bases from V and 6 from J; bases not matched to a gene: 10. The CDR3 spans 16 residues. CDR3 DNA: TGTGCCAGCAGTGCACCCGGGACTAGCGGTACTGATACGCAGTATTTT. Protein: CASSAPGTSGTDTQYF.

This clonotype was detected many times. V is TRBV29-1 and J is TRBJ2-7; no reliable D call. Germline V gene sequence: CDR1 SQVTM, CDR2 ANQGSEA. The germline V and J ends were trimmed by 2 bases and 1 base, with 9 bases remaining between them. The CDR3 has 13 amino acids. CDR3 DNA sequence: TGCAGCGTTGAACCGGAAGGATCCTACGAGCAGTACTTC. Its protein product is CSVEPEGSYEQYF.

This clonotype was seen many times. This chain joins TRBV27 and TRBJ1-6; D call uncertain. Germline loops: CDR1 MNHEY, CDR2 SMNVEV (reference sequence). The CDR3 runs 15 residues. The germline V and J ends were trimmed by 5 bases and 9 bases, with 17 bases remaining between them. Here the CDR3 DNA reads TGTGCCAGCAGTCCATCGGGCGGAGCGACTTCACCCCTCCACTTT. Its protein product is CASSPSGGATSPLHF.

With respect to this clonotype: A much larger clone lies one base from this, so it may be a read error. The rearrangement joins TRBV24-1 to TRBJ2-2; TRBD2 might be the D (6 bases). The CDR3 has 13 residues. CDR1 is KGHDR, CDR2 SFDVKD, per germline. DNA of the CDR3: TGTGCCACCAGGACAGATCAAGGCGGGGAGCTGCTTTTT. Protein sequence: CATRTDQGGELLF.

This clonotype occurred many times. The rearrangement uses TRBV10-3 and TRBJ2-7, with 10 bases identical to TRBD1. The CDR3 is made up of 14 amino acids. The V gene's germline CDR1 is ENHRY and CDR2 SYGVKD. V gave up 10 bases and J gave up 7 bases; unmatched junction bases: 13. The CDR3 DNA sequence: TGTGCCACCTCCCTGGACAGGGGGGTCTGGGAGCAGTACTTC. It translates to CATSLDRGVWEQYF.

The chain carries TRBV20-1 and TRBJ2-7; 9 bases fit TRBD1. V lost 0 bases, J lost 4 bases, and 7 bases stayed unmatched. Germline CDR1 DFQATT, CDR2 SNEGSKA (reference sequence). The CDR3 loop spans 15 amino acids. CDR3 loop: CSARDRTGGVYEQYF. In DNA, the CDR3 is TGCAGTGCTAGAGATCGAACAGGGGGCGTTTACGAGCAGTACTTC.

This clonotype was detected many times. The gene calls are TRBV2 and TRBJ1-1; D may be TRBD1 (5 bases). This CDR3 is built from 16 residues. V lost 5 bases and J lost 1, with 17 bases in between. Looked up from germline, CDR1 is SNHLY and CDR2 is FYNNEI. CDR3 DNA sequence: TGTGCCAGCAGTTCAAACCGAGGGGAGGGGAACACTGAAGCTTTCTTT. Translating it yields CASSSNRGEGNTEAFF. Looking up the rest from reference TRBV2 and TRBJ1-1 gives the full variable domain: EPEVTQTPSHQVTQMGQEVILRCVPISNHLYFYWYRQILGQKVEFLVSFYNNEISEKSEIFDDQFSVERPDGSNFTLKIRSTKLEDSAMYFCASSSNRGEGNTEAFFGQGTRLTVV.